The T cell receptor (beta chain) described here comes from a study of identical twins. In TCRdb, the 5' RACE reads were re-called with MiXCR into one record per CDR3 protein. The table includes about 790,000 distinct CDR3 sequences, roughly 18% detected once. There are a few counts of this clonotype. Its target is not known. Trimming took 1 base from V and 7 from J; bases not matched to a gene: 13. The CDR3 sequence is 16 residues long. The V gene's germline CDR1 is SGHTA and CDR2 FQGNSA. Study-wide points: Models predicted too little out-of-frame TCR alpha sharing in monozygotic twins. With abundant cord blood beta clonotypes, insertions were fewer; memory repertoires showed no such pattern.

These data were likewise used in another study, on T cells expressing NK-cell markers. This second study says: Seropositivity for HCMV was found in most of the eight sequenced donors, with one seronegative. Leadership of the CD3+CD56-NKG2C+ fraction also belonged to these clonotypes in a handful of donors.

This TCR derives from a woman younger than 35 in good health. Source material: PBMCs. The chain recombines TRBV7-2 with TRBJ2-7, with 7 bases matching TRBD2. The CDR3 here is CASSLVLAELGGEQYF. The CDR3 DNA follows: TGTGCCAGCAGCTTAGTCTTAGCGGAGCTCGGGGGGGAGCAGTACTTC.